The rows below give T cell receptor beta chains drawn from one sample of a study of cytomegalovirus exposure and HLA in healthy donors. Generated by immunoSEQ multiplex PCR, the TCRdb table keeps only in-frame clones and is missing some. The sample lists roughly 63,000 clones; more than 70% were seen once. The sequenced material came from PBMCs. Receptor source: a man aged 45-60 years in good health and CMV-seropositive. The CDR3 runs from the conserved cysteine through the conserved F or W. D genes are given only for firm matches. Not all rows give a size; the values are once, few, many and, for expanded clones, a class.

cdr3_nt: TGTGCCAGCAGTGCACTCATGACAGGATATAATAGCAATCAGCCCCAGCATTTT; cdr3_aa: CASSALMTGYNSNQPQHF; j_call: TRBJ1-5; clone_size: few; d_call: .; v_call: TRBV2
cdr3_nt: TGTGCCAGCAGTGTGGCACCGAACACTGAAGCTTTCTTT; cdr3_aa: CASSVAPNTEAFF; j_call: TRBJ1-1; clone_size: .; d_call: .; v_call: TRBV6-4
cdr3_nt: TGCGCCAGCAGTGACAGGTTTTCCTACGAGCAGTACTTC; cdr3_aa: CASSDRFSYEQYF; j_call: TRBJ2-7; clone_size: many; d_call: .; v_call: TRBV10-1
cdr3_nt: TGTGCCAGCAGCTACAGTCCACAGGGGACCCTTTGGTATGGCTACACCTTC; cdr3_aa: CASSYSPQGTLWYGYTF; j_call: TRBJ1-2; clone_size: .; d_call: TRBD1; v_call: TRBV7-2
cdr3_nt: TGTGCCAGCAGCGCCTACTCACTAGCGGGGGGTGGAGAGCAGTACTTC; cdr3_aa: CASSAYSLAGGGEQYF; j_call: TRBJ2-7; clone_size: .; d_call: TRBD2; v_call: TRBV9
cdr3_nt: TGTGCCAGAGGAACAGATTCCTACGAGCAGTACTTC; cdr3_aa: CARGTDSYEQYF; j_call: TRBJ2-7; clone_size: .; d_call: .; v_call: TRBV25-1
cdr3_nt: TGTGCCAGACGATCTAGCGGAGGAGTCACAGATACGCAGTATTTT; cdr3_aa: CARRSSGGVTDTQYF; j_call: TRBJ2-3; clone_size: .; d_call: TRBD2; v_call: TRBV6-4
cdr3_nt: TGTGCCAGCAGCTTGGACCGAGTCCCCAATACGCAGTATTTT; cdr3_aa: CASSLDRVPNTQYF; j_call: TRBJ2-3; clone_size: .; d_call: .; v_call: TRBV5-4
cdr3_nt: TGCGCCAGCAGCCCAGGACAGGGGGCAATCGGGGAGCTGTTTTTT; cdr3_aa: CASSPGQGAIGELFF; j_call: TRBJ2-2; clone_size: .; d_call: TRBD1; v_call: TRBV5-1
cdr3_nt: TGTGCCAGCAGCCACTCGACTAGCGCCCACTCCAATGAGCAGTTCTTC; cdr3_aa: CASSHSTSAHSNEQFF; j_call: TRBJ2-1; clone_size: .; d_call: TRBD2; v_call: TRBV11-3
cdr3_nt: TGCAGCGTTCAAGTCACTGCGAACACCGGGGAGCTGTTTTTT; cdr3_aa: CSVQVTANTGELFF; j_call: TRBJ2-2; clone_size: .; d_call: .; v_call: TRBV29-1
cdr3_nt: TGTGCCAGCAGTGAAGCGGGGGGGGGCACAGATACGCAGTATTTT; cdr3_aa: CASSEAGGGTDTQYF; j_call: TRBJ2-3; clone_size: .; d_call: TRBD2; v_call: TRBV6-4
cdr3_nt: TGTGCCAGTAGTATAAGCGGGAGCTCCTACGAGCAGTACTTC; cdr3_aa: CASSISGSSYEQYF; j_call: TRBJ2-7; clone_size: few; d_call: TRBD2; v_call: TRBV19
cdr3_nt: TGTGCCAGCAGCTACCCTTCGGTAGCGGTGACCGGGGAGCTGTTTTTT; cdr3_aa: CASSYPSVAVTGELFF; j_call: TRBJ2-2; clone_size: once; d_call: .; v_call: TRBV7-9
cdr3_nt: TGTGCCTGGAGTGGGTACACCGACAGGGGGGGACCCTACAATGAGCAGTTCTTC; cdr3_aa: CAWSGYTDRGGPYNEQFF; j_call: TRBJ2-1; clone_size: .; d_call: TRBD1; v_call: TRBV30
cdr3_nt: TGTGCCAGCAGTTTTATAACGGGACAGGGAAAGGCTTTCTTT; cdr3_aa: CASSFITGQGKAFF; j_call: TRBJ1-1; clone_size: .; d_call: TRBD1; v_call: TRBV27
cdr3_nt: TGTGCCAGCAGTCCTCGCGGGGCGGGAGAAGCTTTCTTT; cdr3_aa: CASSPRGAGEAFF; j_call: TRBJ1-1; clone_size: .; d_call: .; v_call: TRBV6-1
cdr3_nt: TGTGCCTGGAGTGAAAGTACAGATCAGCCCCAGCATTTT; cdr3_aa: CAWSESTDQPQHF; j_call: TRBJ1-5; clone_size: once; d_call: .; v_call: TRBV30
cdr3_nt: TGTGCCAGCAGTGCGGCCACGAACACCGGGGAGCTGTTTTTT; cdr3_aa: CASSAATNTGELFF; j_call: TRBJ2-2; clone_size: .; d_call: .; v_call: TRBV6-5
cdr3_nt: TGTGCCACTGGGGCCGGCCCGGATTATGGCTACACCTTC; cdr3_aa: CATGAGPDYGYTF; j_call: TRBJ1-2; clone_size: .; d_call: .; v_call: TRBV6-5
cdr3_nt: TGTGCCAGCAGTCGGAGGGGCTTGAATACTGAAGCTTTCTTT; cdr3_aa: CASSRRGLNTEAFF; j_call: TRBJ1-1; clone_size: .; d_call: .; v_call: TRBV28
cdr3_nt: TGTGCCAGCAGCTTAGTACTCCCCAGGGGAGAGGAAAAACTGTTTTTT; cdr3_aa: CASSLVLPRGEEKLFF; j_call: TRBJ1-4; clone_size: .; d_call: .; v_call: TRBV7-9
cdr3_nt: TGTGCCAGCACCACGGGTGCGAACACTGAAGCTTTCTTT; cdr3_aa: CASTTGANTEAFF; j_call: TRBJ1-1; clone_size: .; d_call: .; v_call: TRBV2
cdr3_nt: TGCAGCGTTTTAGGTGGAGGGTACGAGCAGTACTTC; cdr3_aa: CSVLGGGYEQYF; j_call: TRBJ2-7; clone_size: .; d_call: .; v_call: TRBV29-1
cdr3_nt: TGTGCCAGCAGCACGACTAGCGGCGTGGGCACCGGGGAGCTGTTTTTT; cdr3_aa: CASSTTSGVGTGELFF; j_call: TRBJ2-2; clone_size: .; d_call: TRBD2; v_call: TRBV7-2
cdr3_nt: TGCAGCGTTGCTGAGTCCTACTATGGCTACACCTTC; cdr3_aa: CSVAESYYGYTF; j_call: TRBJ1-2; clone_size: .; d_call: .; v_call: TRBV29-1
cdr3_nt: TGTGCCAGCAGTTCGGGGGGCCTGGGGACGGCCCTTGTTCGGAAACTGTTTTTT; cdr3_aa: CASSSGGLGTALVRKLFF; j_call: TRBJ1-4; clone_size: .; d_call: .; v_call: TRBV27